This T cell receptor beta chain was documented in a study of cytomegalovirus exposure and HLA in healthy donors. Study results and limitations: Reportedly, diagnosis of cytomegalovirus status by the classifier showed high specificity and sensitivity. Confirmation in vitro established that three CMV-associated chains were specific for CMV antigens. The authors enumerated roughly 180 TCR beta chains as linked to cytomegalovirus.

Comments on this clone: The antigen remains undetermined.

Clones were read by immunoSEQ multiplex PCR, and TCRdb kept only the in-frame ones, dropping some. The table shows under 75,000 clones, with approximately 95% occurring only once. The CDR3 has 16 amino acids. The germline gives CDR1 GTSNPN, CDR2 SVGIG (reference sequence). The sample taken for sequencing was PBMCs. This TCR came from a woman in her late teens or twenties in good health and CMV-seropositive. The chain carries TRBV30 and TRBJ2-5, with D possibly matching TRBD2 (7 bases). TRBJ2-7 matches the DNA end more closely, so the J call is doubtful. Here the CDR3 reads CAWSPTRGGISYEQYF. CDR3 coding DNA: TGTGCCTGGAGTCCGACCAGGGGAGGGATCTCCTACGAGCAGTACTTC.